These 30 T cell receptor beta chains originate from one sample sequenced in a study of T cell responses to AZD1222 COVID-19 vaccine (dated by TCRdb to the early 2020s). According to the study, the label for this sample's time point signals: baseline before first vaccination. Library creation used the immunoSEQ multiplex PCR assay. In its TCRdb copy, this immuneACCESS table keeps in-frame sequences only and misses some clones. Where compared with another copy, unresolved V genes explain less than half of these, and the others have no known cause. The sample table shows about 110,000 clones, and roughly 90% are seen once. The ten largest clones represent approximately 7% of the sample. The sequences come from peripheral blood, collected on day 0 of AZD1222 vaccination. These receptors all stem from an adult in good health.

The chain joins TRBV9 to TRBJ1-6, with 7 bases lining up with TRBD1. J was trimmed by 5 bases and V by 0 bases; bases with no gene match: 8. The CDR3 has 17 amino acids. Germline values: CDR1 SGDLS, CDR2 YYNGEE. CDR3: CASSVDTGVYDNSPLHF. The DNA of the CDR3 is TGTGCCAGCAGCGTAGACACAGGGGTATATGATAATTCACCCCTCCACTTT.

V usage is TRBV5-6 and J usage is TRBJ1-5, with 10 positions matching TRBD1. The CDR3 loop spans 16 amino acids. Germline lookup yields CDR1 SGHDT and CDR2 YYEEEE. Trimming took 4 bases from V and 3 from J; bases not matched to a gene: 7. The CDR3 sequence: CASSLWTGGANQPQHF. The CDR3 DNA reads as TGTGCCAGCAGCCTCTGGACAGGGGGTGCCAATCAGCCCCAGCATTTT.

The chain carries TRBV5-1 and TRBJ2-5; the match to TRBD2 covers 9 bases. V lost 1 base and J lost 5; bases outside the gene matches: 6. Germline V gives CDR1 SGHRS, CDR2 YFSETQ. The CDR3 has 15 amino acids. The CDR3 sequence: CASSLQAGGGETQYF. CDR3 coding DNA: TGCGCCAGCAGCTTGCAAGCGGGAGGAGGGGAGACCCAGTACTTC.

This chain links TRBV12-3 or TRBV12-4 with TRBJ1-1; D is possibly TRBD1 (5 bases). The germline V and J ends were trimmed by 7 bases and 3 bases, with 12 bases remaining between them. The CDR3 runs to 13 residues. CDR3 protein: CASNRGKDTEAFF. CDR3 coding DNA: TGTGCCAGCAATAGGGGTAAGGACACTGAAGCTTTCTTT.

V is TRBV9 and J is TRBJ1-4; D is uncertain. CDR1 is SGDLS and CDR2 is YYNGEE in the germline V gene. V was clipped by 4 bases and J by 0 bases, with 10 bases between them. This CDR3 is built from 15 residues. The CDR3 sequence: CASSTSPATNEKLFF. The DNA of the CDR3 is TGTGCCAGCAGCACCAGTCCAGCAACTAATGAAAAACTGTTTTTT.

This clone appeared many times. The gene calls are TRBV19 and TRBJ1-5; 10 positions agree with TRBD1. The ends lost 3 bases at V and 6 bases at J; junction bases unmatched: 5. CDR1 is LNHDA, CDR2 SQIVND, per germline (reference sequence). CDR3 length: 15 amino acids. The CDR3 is CASSIRGQGGQPQHF. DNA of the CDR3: TGTGCCAGTAGTATTCGCGGACAGGGGGGTCAGCCCCAGCATTTT.

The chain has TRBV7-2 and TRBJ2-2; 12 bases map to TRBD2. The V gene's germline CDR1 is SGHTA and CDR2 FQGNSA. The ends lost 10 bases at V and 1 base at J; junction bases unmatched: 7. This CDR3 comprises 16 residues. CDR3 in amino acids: CATPSGRALNTGELFF. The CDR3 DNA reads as TGTGCCACCCCTAGCGGGAGGGCCTTGAACACCGGGGAGCTGTTTTTT.

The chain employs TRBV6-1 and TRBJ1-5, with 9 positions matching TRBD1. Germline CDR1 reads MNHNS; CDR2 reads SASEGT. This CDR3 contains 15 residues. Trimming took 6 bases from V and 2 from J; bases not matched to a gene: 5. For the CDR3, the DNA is TGTGCCAGCAGAAACAGGGGGCCTGGCAATCAGCCCCAGCATTTT. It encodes CASRNRGPGNQPQHF.

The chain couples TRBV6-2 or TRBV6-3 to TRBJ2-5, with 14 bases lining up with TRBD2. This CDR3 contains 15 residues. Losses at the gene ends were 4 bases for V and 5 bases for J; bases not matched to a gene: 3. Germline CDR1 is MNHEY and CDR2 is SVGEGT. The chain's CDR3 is CASSSGLAGGETQYF. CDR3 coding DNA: TGTGCCAGCAGTTCCGGACTAGCGGGAGGCGAGACCCAGTACTTC.

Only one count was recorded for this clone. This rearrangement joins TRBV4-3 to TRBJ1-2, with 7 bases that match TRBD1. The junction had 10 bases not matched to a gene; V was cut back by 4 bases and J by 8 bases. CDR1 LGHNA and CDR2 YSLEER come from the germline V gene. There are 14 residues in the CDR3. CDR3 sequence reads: CASSLARDSMGYTF. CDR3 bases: TGCGCCAGCAGCCTCGCCAGGGACAGCATGGGCTACACCTTC.

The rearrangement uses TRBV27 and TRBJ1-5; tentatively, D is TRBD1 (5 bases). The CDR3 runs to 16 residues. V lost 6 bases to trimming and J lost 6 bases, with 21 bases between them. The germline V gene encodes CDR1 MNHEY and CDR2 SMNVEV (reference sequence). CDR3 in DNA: TGTGCCAGCAGCTTTGGCCCGGGGGGGGTGGGTCAGCCCCAGCATTTT. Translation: CASSFGPGGVGQPQHF.

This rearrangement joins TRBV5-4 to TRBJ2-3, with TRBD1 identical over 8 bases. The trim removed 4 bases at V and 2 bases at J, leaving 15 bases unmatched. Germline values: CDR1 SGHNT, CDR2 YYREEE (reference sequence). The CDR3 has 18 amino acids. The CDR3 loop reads CASSPDRERGVFTDTQYF. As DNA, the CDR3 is TGTGCCAGCAGCCCGGACAGGGAAAGAGGGGTTTTCACAGATACGCAGTATTTT.

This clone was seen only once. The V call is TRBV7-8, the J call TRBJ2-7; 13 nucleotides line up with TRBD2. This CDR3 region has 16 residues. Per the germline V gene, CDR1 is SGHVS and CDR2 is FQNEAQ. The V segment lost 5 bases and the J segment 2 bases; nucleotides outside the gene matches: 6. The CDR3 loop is CASSVTSGRTPYEQYF. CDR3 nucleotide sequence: TGTGCCAGCAGCGTGACTAGCGGGAGGACCCCCTACGAGCAGTACTTC.

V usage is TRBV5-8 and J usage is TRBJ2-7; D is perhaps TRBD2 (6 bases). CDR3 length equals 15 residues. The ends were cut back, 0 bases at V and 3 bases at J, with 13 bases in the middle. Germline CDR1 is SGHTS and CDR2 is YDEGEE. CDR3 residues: CASSLALGGDYEQYF. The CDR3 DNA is TGTGCCAGCAGCTTGGCCCTCGGGGGAGACTACGAGCAGTACTTC.

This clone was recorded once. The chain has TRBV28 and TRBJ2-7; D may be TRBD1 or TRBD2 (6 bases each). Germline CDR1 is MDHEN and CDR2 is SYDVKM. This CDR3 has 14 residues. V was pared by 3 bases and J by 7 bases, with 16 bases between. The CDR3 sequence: CASSFSGGPGEQYF. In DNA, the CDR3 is TGTGCCAGCAGTTTTTCCGGGGGCCCAGGGGAGCAGTACTTC.

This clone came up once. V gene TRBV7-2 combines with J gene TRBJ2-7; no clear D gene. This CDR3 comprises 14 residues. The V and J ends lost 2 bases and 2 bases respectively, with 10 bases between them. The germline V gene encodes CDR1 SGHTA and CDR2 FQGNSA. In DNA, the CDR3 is TGTGCCAGCAGCTTAATGGACGGAACCTACGAGCAGTACTTC. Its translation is CASSLMDGTYEQYF.

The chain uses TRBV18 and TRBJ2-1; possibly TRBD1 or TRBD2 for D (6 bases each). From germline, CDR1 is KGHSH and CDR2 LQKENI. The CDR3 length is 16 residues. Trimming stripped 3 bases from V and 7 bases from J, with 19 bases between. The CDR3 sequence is CASSPNGGKRGNEQFF. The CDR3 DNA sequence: TGTGCCAGCTCACCGAATGGGGGGAAAAGGGGGAATGAGCAGTTCTTC.

CDR3 sequence (DNA): TGTGCCGGTACCCAGGGTCAAACTAATGAAAAACTGTTTTTT. Translated, it gives CAGTQGQTNEKLFF. The chain has TRBV2 and TRBJ1-4; D might be TRBD1 (5 bases). CDR1 and CDR2 (germline): SNHLY, FYNNEI. The CDR3 runs 14 residues. Trimming took 11 bases from V and 1 from J, leaving 14 bases between them.

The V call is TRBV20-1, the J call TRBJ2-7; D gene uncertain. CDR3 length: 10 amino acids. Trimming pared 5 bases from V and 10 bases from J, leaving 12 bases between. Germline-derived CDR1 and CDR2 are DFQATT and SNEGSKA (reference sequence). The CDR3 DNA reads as TGCAGTGCTCCCAAGGGCGGCCAGTACTTC. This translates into CSAPKGGQYF.

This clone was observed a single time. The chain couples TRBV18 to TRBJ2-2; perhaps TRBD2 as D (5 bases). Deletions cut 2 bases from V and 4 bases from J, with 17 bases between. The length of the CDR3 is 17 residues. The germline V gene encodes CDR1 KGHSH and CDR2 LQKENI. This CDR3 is CASSPGLSNLFTGELFF. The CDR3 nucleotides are TGTGCCAGCTCACCAGGACTGTCTAATCTTTTCACCGGGGAGCTGTTTTTT.

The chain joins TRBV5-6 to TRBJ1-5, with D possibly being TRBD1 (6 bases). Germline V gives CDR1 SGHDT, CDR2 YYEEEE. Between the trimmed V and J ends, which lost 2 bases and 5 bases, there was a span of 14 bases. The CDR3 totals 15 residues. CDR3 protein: CASSFGFRGDQPQHF. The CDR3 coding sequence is TGTGCCAGCAGCTTCGGGTTCAGGGGTGATCAGCCCCAGCATTTT.

CDR3 loop: CASSYLGVSYEQYF. In nucleotides, the CDR3 is TGTGCCAGCAGTTACTTGGGAGTCTCCTACGAGCAGTACTTC. The gene calls are TRBV6-2 or TRBV6-3 and TRBJ2-7, with D tentatively TRBD2 (5 bases). Looked up from germline, CDR1 is MNHEY and CDR2 is SVGEGT. The CDR3 sequence is 14 residues long. The germline V and J ends were trimmed by 1 base and 0 bases, with 7 bases remaining between them.

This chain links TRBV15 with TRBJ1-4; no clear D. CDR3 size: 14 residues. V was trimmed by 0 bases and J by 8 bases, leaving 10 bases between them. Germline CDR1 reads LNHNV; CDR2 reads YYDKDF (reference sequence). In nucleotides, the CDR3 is TGTGCCACCAGCAGAGAACGGCGGGTAGAAAAACTGTTTTTT. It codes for CATSRERRVEKLFF.

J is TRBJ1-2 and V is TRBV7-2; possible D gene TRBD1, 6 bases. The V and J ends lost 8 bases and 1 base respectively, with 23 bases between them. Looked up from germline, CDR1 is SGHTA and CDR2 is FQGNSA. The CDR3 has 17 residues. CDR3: CASDFPSPGTYNYGYTF. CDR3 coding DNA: TGTGCCAGCGATTTCCCTTCCCCCGGGACATATAACTATGGCTACACCTTC.

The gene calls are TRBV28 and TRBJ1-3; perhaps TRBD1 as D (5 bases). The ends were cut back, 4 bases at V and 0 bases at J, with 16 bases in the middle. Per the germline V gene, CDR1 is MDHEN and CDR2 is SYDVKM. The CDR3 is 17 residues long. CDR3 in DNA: TGTGCCAGCAGTTCGCATACCGCAGGGTCCTCTGGAAACACCATATATTTT. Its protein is CASSSHTAGSSGNTIYF.

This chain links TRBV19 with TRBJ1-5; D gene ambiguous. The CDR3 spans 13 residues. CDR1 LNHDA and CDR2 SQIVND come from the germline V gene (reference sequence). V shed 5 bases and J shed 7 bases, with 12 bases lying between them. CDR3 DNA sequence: TGTGCCAGTAGTTTGAGTTTTGGACAGCCCCAGCATTTT. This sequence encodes CASSLSFGQPQHF.

CDR3 DNA: TGTGCCAGCAGTTTACTCTACCGAACGACTGAAGCTTTCTTT. It specifies CASSLLYRTTEAFF. The chain is built from TRBV28 and TRBJ1-1; no clear D. Germline-derived CDR1 and CDR2 are MDHEN and SYDVKM. The CDR3 has 14 amino acids. V lost 2 bases and J lost 5, with 12 bases in between. The entire variable domain, with the rest obtained from reference TRBV28 and TRBJ1-1, is as follows: DVKVTQSSRYLVKRTGEKVFLECVQDMDHENMFWYRQDPGLGLRLIYFSYDVKMKEKGDIPEGYSVSREKKERFSLILESASTNQTSMYLCASSLLYRTTEAFFGQGTRLTVV.

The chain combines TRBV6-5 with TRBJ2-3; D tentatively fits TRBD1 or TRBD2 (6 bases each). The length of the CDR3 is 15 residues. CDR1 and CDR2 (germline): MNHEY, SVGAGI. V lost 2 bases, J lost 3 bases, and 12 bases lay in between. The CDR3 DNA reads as TGTGCCAGCAGTTACACCGGGGGCTCAACAGATACGCAGTATTTT. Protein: CASSYTGGSTDTQYF.

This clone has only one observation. As DNA, the CDR3 is TGTGCCAGCAGTGACCGGCTGGGACAGGGCCAGGAAAAACTGTTTTTT. This translates into CASSDRLGQGQEKLFF. The chain recombines TRBV28 with TRBJ1-4; 9 nucleotides align to TRBD1. From germline, CDR1 is MDHEN and CDR2 SYDVKM. The CDR3 has 16 amino acids. J was trimmed by 8 bases and V by 5 bases; bases with no gene match: 12.

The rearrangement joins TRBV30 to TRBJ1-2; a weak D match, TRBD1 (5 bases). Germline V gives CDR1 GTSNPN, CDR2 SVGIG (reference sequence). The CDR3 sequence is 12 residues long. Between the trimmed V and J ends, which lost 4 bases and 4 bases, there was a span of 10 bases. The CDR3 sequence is CAWTGPPYGYTF. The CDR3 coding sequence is TGTGCCTGGACAGGGCCCCCCTATGGCTACACCTTC.